This T cell receptor (beta chain) emerged from a study of CXCR3-negative and CXCR3-positive naive CD8 T cells. General study points: Because surface CD5 did not distinguish the naive subsets, TCR strength was inferred from TRB CDR3 properties.

As to this clonotype: Its target is unknown.

The length of the CDR3 is 14 residues. Germline V CDR1 and CDR2: DFQATT, SNEGSKA (reference sequence). The TRB libraries of cDNA were built by UMI-labeled 5' RACE. One entry per CDR3 protein, without DNA, is what TCRdb gives after re-calling the 5' RACE reads. Reported are about 38,000 distinct CDR3 sequences; the ten largest clones contain 14%. The TCR was taken from a human donor in good health. Some clones in this sample may be carry-over from other donors' samples. What was sequenced was memory CD8+ T cells from blood. The rearrangement joins TRBV20-1 to TRBJ1-1; TCRdb picks TRBD1, but there is no DNA to check that call. CDR3 sequence reads: CSARVPGSSTEAFF.